Reported below is one TCR beta chain. The antigen this receptor binds is unknown. The sample holds no much larger clone one base away, and base qualities are not on file. The germline V gene gives CDR1 as SGHTS and CDR2 as YDEGEE. The CDR3 runs 14 amino acids, cysteine and phenylalanine included. The retained sequence is limited to the CDR3, 42 bases, with the frame set at the first base. V and J lose 2 bases and 6 bases, and a span of 12 bases separates them. Library generation was performed with the immunoSEQ multiplex PCR assay. DNA from the cultured, isolated CD4+ T cells was subjected to TCR beta CDR3 sequencing. As for the authors' bioinformatics: Non-productive TCR sequences were removed, reads were trimmed to the CDR3 region, and CDR3s of at least 7 amino acids were retained. The MANAFEST web app was used to identify antigen-specific clonotypes by comparing expansion in peptide wells with expansion in reference cultures. For clones to be considered positive, expansion at FDR<0.05 versus reference and all other wells, an odds ratio above 5, and a frequency above 0.1% in two replicate wells were required. A clonotype was called cross-reactive if it was significantly expanded both in SARS-CoV-2 spike wells and in at least one common cold coronavirus spike condition. CDR3 similarity was assessed by Levenshtein distance using the stringdist R package, and unrooted trees were constructed with ape in R 3.6.1. The table comes from immuneACCESS by way of TCRdb, which keeps in-frame sequences with V and J called. Part of the clones is missing from these tables; in studies checked, under half for an unresolved V gene and the rest for unknown reasons. The V and J calls and the clone size are those of that table, but D and trimming were determined from the DNA. This sample lists tens of thousands of clones; nearly 80% were detected once. About 6.5% of the sample rests with the top ten.

The entry originates in a study of vaccination effects on CD4 cells after COVID-19 (dated 2022 in TCRdb). At the level of the whole study: Post-vaccine samples across the study were collected a median of 72 days after the second dose, with a range of 14 to 241. A total of ten to eleven COVID-19 convalescent patients and several SARS-CoV-2-naive healthy vaccine recipients were included in the full study. Cultures from other donors in the study were sequenced using the Oncomine TCR Beta short-read assay on an Illumina iSeq 100. In both COVID-19 convalescent patients and infection-naive vaccine recipients, the study compared SARS-CoV-2 spike-specific CD4+ TCR repertoires from before mRNA vaccination with those from after it.

Points the paper makes about the study in general: The study was limited by a small number of convalescent patients, and early post-infection timepoints were lacking. In healthy vaccine recipients, vaccine-induced clones were almost all SARS-CoV-2 mono-reactive, with only 1 of 255 being cross-reactive with common cold coronaviruses. Both infection-induced and vaccine-induced clones contracted markedly at late post-vaccination timepoints, which is consistent with waning T cell responses.

In the ViraFEST assay, PBMC were stimulated with viral peptide pools, and antigen-specific CD4+ T cell clonotypes were then identified by expansion using TCR sequencing. After 10 to 11 days of culture, CD4+ T cells were isolated with the EasySep CD4+ T cell isolation kit. Participants received two doses of either the BNT162b2 or the mRNA-1273 mRNA SARS-CoV-2 vaccine. None of the healthy vaccine recipients had a prior SARS-CoV-2 infection, which was confirmed by nucleocapsid antibody tests that came back negative both before and after vaccination. Approximately 2.1 million PBMC per well were cultured in IMDM with around 5% human AB serum, 9 to 10 IU/ml IL-2 and gentamicin, plus 10 ug/ml peptides. Half of the culture medium was replaced with fresh IL-2-containing medium on days 3 and 7. Unless otherwise noted, each peptide stimulation condition was cultured in triplicate wells. Using Ficoll-Paque Plus gradient centrifugation, PBMC were separated from whole blood and then either used fresh or cryopreserved at -140C. Overlapping peptide pools spanned the spike proteins of SARS-CoV-2 and the common cold coronaviruses HCoV-NL63, HCoV-OC43 and HCoV-229E. Genomic DNA was extracted from cultured CD4+ T cells with the QIAamp micro DNA kit.

This clonotype was sampled from a human donor who received a COVID-19 vaccine. Some clones in this sample may be carry-over from other donors' samples. This receptor chain uses TRBV5-8 and TRBJ2-1; D gene: possibly TRBD1, on 6 matching bases. Sequencing was performed on CD4+ T cells from PBMCs cultured with SARS-CoV-2 spike peptides, taken after COVID-19 vaccination. Reading the label with the study, this specimen's cell subset or site is: SARS-CoV-2 spike overlapping peptide pool stimulation. The DNA sequence follows: TGTGCCAGCAGCTTACCGGGACAAAGCAATGAGCAGTTCTTC. Translated, this gives CASSLPGQSNEQFF.